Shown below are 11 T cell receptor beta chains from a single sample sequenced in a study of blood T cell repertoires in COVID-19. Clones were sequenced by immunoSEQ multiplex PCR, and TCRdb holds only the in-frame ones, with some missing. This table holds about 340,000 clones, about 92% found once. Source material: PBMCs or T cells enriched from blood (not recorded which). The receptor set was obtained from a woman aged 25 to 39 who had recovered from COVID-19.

In nucleotides, the CDR3 is TGTGCCAGCAGCTCGACTAGCGGGAGTAACATTCAGTACTTC. Amino acid sequence: CASSSTSGSNIQYF. The chain joins TRBV7-2 to TRBJ2-4; TRBD2 matches at 12 bases. Trimming cost V 4 bases and J 7 bases; bases outside gene matches: 2. Looked up from germline, CDR1 is SGHTA and CDR2 is FQGNSA. The CDR3 is 14 amino acids. The full variable domain, in which reference TRBV7-2 and TRBJ2-4 provide the parts outside the CDR3, is GAGVSQSPSNKVTEKGKDVELRCDPISGHTALYWYRQSLGQGLEFLIYFQGNSAPDKSGLPSDRFSAERTGGSVSTLTIQRTQQEDSAVYLCASSSTSGSNIQYFGAGTRLSVL.

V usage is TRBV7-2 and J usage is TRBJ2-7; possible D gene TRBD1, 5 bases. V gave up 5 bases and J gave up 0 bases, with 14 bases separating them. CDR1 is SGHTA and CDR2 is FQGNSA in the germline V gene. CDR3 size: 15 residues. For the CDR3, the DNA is TGTGCCAGCAGCCCCAGCTCAGACAGCTCCTACGAGCAGTACTTC. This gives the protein CASSPSSDSSYEQYF.

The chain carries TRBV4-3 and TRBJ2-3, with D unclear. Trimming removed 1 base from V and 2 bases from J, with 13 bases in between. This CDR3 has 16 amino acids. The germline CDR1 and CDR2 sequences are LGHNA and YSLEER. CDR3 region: CASSQVHDDSTDTQYF. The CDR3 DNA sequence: TGCGCCAGCAGCCAAGTGCACGATGACTCCACAGATACGCAGTATTTT.

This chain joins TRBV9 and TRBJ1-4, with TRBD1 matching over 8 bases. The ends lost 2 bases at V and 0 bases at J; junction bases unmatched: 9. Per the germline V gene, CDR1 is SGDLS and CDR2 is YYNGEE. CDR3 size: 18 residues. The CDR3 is CASSVTGEGPATNEKLFF. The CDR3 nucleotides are TGTGCCAGCAGCGTGACAGGGGAAGGCCCGGCAACTAATGAAAAACTGTTTTTT.

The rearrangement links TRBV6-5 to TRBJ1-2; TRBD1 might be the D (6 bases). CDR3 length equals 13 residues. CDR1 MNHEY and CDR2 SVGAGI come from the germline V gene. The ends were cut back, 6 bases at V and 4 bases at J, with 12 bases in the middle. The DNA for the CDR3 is TGTGCCAGCAGCCACGGGACAACCTATGGCTACACCTTC. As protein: CASSHGTTYGYTF.

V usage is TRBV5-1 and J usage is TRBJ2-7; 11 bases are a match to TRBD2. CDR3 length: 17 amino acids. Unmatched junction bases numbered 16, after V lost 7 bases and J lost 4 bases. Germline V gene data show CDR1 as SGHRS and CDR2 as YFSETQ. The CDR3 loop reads CASGPGTSGPTSYEQYF. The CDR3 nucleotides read TGCGCCAGCGGACCGGGGACTAGCGGTCCGACTTCTTACGAGCAGTACTTC.

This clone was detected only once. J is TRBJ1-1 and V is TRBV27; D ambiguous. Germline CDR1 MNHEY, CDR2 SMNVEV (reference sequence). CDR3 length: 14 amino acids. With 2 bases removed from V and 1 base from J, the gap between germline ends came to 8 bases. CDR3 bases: TGTGCCAGCAGTTTACCAGGTACGAACACTGAAGCTTTCTTT. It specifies CASSLPGTNTEAFF.

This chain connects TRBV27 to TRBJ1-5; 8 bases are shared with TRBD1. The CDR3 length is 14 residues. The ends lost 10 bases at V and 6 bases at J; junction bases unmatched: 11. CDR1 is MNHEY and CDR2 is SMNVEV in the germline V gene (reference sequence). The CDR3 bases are TGTGCCACAGCGACAGGGGTTCTGTTTCAGCCCCAGCATTTT. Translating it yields CATATGVLFQPQHF.

The CDR3, as DNA: TGCGCCAGCAGCCAAGATCCAGCGAATTCACCCCTCCACTTT. This translates into CASSQDPANSPLHF. The gene calls are TRBV4-3 and TRBJ1-6; D is ambiguous. The CDR3 length is 14 residues. The ends were cut back, 0 bases at V and 7 bases at J, with 7 bases in the middle. Germline V gene data show CDR1 as LGHNA and CDR2 as YSLEER.

CDR3 sequence (DNA): TGTGCCAGTATAAGGAGCACCGGGGAGCTGTTTTTT. Protein product: CASIRSTGELFF. The chain joins TRBV19 to TRBJ2-2; D not resolved. CDR1 LNHDA and CDR2 SQIVND come from the germline V gene (reference sequence). V lost 7 bases, J lost 4 bases, and 7 bases lay in between. The CDR3 extends over 12 amino acids.

DNA of the CDR3: TGTGCCAGCAGTGACCAACTAGTTACCGGGGAGCTGTTTTTT. Translating it yields CASSDQLVTGELFF. The chain joins TRBV28 to TRBJ2-2; D is perhaps TRBD2 (5 bases). V lost 5 bases and J lost 5, with 12 bases in between. This CDR3 comprises 14 residues. Germline CDR1 MDHEN, CDR2 SYDVKM.